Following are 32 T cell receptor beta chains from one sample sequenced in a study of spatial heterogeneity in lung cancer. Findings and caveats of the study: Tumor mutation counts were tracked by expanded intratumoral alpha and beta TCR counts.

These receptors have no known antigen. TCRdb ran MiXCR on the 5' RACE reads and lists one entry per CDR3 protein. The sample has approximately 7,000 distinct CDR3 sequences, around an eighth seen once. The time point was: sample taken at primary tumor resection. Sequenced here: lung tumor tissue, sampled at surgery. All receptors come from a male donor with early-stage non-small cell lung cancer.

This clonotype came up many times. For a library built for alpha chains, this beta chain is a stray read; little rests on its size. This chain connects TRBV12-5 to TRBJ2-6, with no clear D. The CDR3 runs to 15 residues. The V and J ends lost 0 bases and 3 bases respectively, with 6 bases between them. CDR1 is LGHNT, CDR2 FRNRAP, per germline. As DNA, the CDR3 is TGTGCTAGTGGTTTGGTACGAGTTGGGGCCAACGTCCTGACTTTC. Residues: CASGLVRVGANVLTF.

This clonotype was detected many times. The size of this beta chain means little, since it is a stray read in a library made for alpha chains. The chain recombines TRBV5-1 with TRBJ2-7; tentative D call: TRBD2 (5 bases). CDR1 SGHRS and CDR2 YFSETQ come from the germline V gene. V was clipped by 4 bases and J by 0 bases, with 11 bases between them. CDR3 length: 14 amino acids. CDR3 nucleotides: TGCGCCAGCAGCACGGACTTTAGCTCCTACGAGCAGTACTTC. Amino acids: CASSTDFSSYEQYF.

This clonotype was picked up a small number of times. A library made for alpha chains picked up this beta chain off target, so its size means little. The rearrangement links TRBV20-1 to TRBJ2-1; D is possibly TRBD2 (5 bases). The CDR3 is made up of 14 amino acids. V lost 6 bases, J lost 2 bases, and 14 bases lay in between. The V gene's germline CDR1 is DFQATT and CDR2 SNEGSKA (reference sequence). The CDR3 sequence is CSALLALTYNEQFF. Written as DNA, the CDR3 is TGCAGTGCCCTCCTAGCACTAACCTACAATGAGCAGTTCTTC.

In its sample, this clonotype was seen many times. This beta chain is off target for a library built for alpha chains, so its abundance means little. CDR3 DNA sequence: TGTGCCAGCAGCGTAGGGGACAGCACAGATACGCAGTATTTT. It is translated as CASSVGDSTDTQYF. The chain has TRBV9 and TRBJ2-3, with D possibly called TRBD1 or TRBD2 (5 bases each). Trimming took 0 bases from V and 0 from J, leaving 5 bases between them. From germline, CDR1 is SGDLS and CDR2 YYNGEE. This CDR3 spans 14 amino acids.

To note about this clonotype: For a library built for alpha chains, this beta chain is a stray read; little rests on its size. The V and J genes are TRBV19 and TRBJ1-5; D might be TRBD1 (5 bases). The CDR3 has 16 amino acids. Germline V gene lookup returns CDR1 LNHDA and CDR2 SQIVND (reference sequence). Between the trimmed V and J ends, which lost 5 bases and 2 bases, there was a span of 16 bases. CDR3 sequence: CASSAGTGGGNQPQHF. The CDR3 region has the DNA TGTGCCAGTAGTGCGGGAACAGGAGGAGGCAATCAGCCCCAGCATTTT.

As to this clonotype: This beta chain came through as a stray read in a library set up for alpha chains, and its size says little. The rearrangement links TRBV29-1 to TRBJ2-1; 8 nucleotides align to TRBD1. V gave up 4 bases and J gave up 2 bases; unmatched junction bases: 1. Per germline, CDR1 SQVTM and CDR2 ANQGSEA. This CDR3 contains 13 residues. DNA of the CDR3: TGCAGCGTTGGGGGACAGGCCTACAATGAGCAGTTCTTC. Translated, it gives CSVGGQAYNEQFF.

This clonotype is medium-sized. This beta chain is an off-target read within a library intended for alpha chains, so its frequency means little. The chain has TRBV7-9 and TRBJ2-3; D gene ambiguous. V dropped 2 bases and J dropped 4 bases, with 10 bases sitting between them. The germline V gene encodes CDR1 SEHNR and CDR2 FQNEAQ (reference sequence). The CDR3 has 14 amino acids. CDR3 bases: TGTGCCAGCAGCTTATATCAGGCTTCAGATACGCAGTATTTT. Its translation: CASSLYQASDTQYF.

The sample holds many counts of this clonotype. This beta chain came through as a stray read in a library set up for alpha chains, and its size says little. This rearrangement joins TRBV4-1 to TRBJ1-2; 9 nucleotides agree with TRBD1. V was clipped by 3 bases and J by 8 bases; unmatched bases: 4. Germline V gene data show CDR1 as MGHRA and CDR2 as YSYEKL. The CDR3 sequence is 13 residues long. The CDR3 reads CASSHGQGYGYTF. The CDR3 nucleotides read TGCGCCAGCAGCCACGGACAGGGGTACGGCTACACCTTC.

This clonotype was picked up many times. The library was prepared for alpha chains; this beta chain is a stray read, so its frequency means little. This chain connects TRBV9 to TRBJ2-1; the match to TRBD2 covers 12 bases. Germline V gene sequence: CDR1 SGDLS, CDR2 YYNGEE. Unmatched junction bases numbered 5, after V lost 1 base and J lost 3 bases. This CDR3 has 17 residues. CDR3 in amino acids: CASSVRLAGAHYNEQFF. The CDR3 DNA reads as TGTGCCAGCAGCGTACGACTAGCGGGAGCCCACTACAATGAGCAGTTCTTC.

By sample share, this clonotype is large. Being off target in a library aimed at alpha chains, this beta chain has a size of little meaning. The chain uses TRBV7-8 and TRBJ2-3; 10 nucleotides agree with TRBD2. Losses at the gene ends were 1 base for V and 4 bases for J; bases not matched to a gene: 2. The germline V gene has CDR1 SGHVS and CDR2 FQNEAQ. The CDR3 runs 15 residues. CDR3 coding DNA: TGTGCCAGCAGCTTAGTGGGACTAGCGCCAGATACGCAGTATTTT. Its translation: CASSLVGLAPDTQYF.

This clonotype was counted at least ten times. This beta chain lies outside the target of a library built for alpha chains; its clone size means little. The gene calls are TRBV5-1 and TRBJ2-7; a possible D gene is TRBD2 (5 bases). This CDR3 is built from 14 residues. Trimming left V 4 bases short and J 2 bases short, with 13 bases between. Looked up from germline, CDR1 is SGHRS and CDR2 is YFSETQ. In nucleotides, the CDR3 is TGCGCCAGCAGCCAAATCGAGGGCACCTACGAGCAGTACTTC. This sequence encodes CASSQIEGTYEQYF.

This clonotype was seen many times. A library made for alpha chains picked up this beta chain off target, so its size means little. The CDR3 DNA reads as TGTGCCAGCAGTAGACCCGGACAGGGTTTATCCGGGGAGCTGTTTTTT. Translation gives CASSRPGQGLSGELFF. The chain joins TRBV7-8 to TRBJ2-2; 8 bases match TRBD1. The V segment lost 6 bases and the J segment 6 bases; nucleotides outside the gene matches: 12. This CDR3 is built from 16 residues. CDR1 and CDR2 (germline): SGHVS, FQNEAQ.

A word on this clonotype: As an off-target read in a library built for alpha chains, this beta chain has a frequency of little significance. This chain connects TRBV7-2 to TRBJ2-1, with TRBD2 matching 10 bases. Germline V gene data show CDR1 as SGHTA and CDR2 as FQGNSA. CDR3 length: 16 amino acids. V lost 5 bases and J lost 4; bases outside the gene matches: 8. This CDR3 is CASSITGTSEYNEQFF. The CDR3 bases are TGTGCCAGCAGCATAACGGGGACTAGCGAATACAATGAGCAGTTCTTC.

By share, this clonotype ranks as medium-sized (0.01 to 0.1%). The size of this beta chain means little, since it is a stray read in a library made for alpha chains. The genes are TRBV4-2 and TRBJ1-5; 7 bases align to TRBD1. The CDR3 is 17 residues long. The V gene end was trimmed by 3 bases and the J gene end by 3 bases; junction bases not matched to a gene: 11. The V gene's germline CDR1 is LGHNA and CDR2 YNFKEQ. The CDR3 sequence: CASSQAKIGTDNQPQHF. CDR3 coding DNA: TGTGCCAGCAGCCAGGCCAAGATAGGGACAGACAATCAGCCCCAGCATTTT.

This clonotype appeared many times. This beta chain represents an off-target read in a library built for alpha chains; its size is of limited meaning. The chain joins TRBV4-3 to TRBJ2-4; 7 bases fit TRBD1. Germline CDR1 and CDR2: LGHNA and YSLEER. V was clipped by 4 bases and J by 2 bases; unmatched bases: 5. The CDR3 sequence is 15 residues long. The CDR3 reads CASSPAGGTKNIQYF. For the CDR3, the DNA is TGCGCCAGCAGCCCCGCAGGGGGAACCAAAAACATTCAGTACTTC.

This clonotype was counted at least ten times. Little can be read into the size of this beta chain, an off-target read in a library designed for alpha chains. This chain's CDR3 is CSVLLSGTNIYGYTF. CDR3 nucleotide sequence: TGCAGCGTTCTATTATCCGGGACAAACATCTATGGCTACACCTTC. J is TRBJ1-2 and V is TRBV29-1; D may be TRBD1 (6 bases). Per germline, CDR1 SQVTM and CDR2 ANQGSEA. The V gene lost 5 bases and the J gene lost 4 bases, with 20 bases spanning the gap. The CDR3 sequence is 15 residues long.

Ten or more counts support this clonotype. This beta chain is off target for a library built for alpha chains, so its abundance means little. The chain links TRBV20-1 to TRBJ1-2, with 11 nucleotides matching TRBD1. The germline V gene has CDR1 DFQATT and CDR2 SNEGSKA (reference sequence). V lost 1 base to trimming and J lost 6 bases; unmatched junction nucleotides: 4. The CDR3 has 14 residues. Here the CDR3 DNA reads TGCAGTGCTAGAGTTCCGGGACAGGGGGATGGCTACACCTTC. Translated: CSARVPGQGDGYTF.

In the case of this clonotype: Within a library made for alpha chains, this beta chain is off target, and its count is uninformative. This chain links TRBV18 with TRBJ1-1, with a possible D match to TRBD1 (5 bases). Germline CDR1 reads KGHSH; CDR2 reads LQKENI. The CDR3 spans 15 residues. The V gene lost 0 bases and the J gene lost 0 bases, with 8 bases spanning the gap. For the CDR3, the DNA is TGTGCCAGCTCACCACCGGGAGGGGTGAACACTGAAGCTTTCTTT. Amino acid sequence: CASSPPGGVNTEAFF.

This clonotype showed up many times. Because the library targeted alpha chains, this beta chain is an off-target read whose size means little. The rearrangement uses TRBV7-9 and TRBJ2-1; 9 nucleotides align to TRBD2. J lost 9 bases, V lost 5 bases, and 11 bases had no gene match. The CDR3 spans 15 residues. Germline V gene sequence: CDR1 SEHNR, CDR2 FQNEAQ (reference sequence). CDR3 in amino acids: CASSTNAASGTEQFF. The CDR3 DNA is TGTGCCAGCAGCACCAATGCGGCTAGCGGGACTGAGCAGTTCTTC.

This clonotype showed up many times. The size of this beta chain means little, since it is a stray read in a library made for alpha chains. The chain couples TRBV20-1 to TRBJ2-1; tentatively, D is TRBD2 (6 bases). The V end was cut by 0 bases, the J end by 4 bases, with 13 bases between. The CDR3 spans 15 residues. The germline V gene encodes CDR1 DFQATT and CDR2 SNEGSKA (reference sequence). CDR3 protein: CSARDLERVYNEQFF. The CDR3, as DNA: TGCAGTGCTAGAGATTTGGAGCGGGTATACAATGAGCAGTTCTTC.

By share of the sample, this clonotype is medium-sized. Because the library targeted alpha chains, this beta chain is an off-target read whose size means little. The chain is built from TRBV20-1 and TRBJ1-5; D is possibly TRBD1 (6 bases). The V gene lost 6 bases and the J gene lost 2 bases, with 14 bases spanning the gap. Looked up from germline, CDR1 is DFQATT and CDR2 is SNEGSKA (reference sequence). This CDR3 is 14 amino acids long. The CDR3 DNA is TGCAGTGCCACCGGACAGATCCGCAATCAGCCCCAGCATTTT. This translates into CSATGQIRNQPQHF.

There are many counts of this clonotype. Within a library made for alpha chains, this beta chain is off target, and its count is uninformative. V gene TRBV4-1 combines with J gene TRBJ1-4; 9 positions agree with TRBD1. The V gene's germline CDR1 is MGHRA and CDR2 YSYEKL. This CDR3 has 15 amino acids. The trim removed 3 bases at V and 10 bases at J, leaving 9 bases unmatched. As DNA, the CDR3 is TGCGCCAGCAGCCACGGGGACAGGGACTTTGGAAAACTGTTTTTT. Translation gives CASSHGDRDFGKLFF.

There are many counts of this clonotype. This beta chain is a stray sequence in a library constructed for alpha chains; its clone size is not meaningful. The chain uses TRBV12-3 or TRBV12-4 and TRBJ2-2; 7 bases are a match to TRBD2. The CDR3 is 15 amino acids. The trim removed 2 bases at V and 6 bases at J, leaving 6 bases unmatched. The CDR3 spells CASSLWGGYAGELFF. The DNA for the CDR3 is TGTGCCAGCAGTTTATGGGGGGGATATGCCGGGGAGCTGTTTTTT.

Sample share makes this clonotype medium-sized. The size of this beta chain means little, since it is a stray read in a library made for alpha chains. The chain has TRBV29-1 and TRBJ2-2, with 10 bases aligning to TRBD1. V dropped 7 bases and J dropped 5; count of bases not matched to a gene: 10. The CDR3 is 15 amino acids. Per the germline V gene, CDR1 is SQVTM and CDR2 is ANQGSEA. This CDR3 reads CSGKVGTGATGELFF. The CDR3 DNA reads TGCAGCGGGAAAGTGGGGACAGGGGCGACCGGGGAGCTGTTTTTT.

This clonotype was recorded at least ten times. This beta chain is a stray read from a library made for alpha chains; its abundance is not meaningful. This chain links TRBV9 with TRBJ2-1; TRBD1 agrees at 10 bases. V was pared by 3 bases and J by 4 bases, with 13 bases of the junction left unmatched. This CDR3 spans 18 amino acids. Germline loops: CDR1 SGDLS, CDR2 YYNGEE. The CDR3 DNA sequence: TGTGCCAGCAGCGCCCGGGACAGGGGACGGGAAATGTACAATGAGCAGTTCTTC. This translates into CASSARDRGREMYNEQFF.

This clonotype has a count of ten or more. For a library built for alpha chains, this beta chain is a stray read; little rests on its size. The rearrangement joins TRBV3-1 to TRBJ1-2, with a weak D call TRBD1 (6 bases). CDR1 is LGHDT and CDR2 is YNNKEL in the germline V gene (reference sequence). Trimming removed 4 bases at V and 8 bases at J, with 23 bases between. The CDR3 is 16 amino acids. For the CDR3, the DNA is TGTGCCAGCAGCCGAAACCTGCGACAGGCCCGGCACGGCTACACCTTC. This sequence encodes CASSRNLRQARHGYTF.

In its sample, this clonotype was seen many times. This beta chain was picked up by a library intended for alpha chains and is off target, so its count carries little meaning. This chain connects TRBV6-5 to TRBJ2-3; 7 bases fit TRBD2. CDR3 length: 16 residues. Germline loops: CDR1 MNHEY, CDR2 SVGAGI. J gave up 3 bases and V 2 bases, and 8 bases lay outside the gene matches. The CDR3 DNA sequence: TGTGCCAGCAGTTACCTTGGACTAGGCCAGACAGATACGCAGTATTTT. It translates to CASSYLGLGQTDTQYF.

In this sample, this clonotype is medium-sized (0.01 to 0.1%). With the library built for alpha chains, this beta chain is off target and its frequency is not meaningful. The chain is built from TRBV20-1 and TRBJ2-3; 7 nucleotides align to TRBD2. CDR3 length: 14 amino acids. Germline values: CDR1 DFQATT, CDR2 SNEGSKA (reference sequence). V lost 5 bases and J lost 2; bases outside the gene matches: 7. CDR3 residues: CSAGSGTNTDTQYF. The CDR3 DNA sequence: TGCAGTGCTGGGAGCGGGACCAACACAGATACGCAGTATTTT.

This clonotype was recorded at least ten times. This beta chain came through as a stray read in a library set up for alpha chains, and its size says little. In DNA form, the CDR3 reads TGCAGCGTTCTAGCGGGGGTAAGCTCCTACAATGAGCAGTTCTTC. It yields the protein CSVLAGVSSYNEQFF. This chain uses TRBV29-1 with TRBJ2-1, with 10 bases that match TRBD2. Germline V gene sequence: CDR1 SQVTM, CDR2 ANQGSEA. The CDR3 loop spans 15 amino acids. V shed 5 bases, J shed 0 bases, and the junction held 4 bases outside the gene matches.

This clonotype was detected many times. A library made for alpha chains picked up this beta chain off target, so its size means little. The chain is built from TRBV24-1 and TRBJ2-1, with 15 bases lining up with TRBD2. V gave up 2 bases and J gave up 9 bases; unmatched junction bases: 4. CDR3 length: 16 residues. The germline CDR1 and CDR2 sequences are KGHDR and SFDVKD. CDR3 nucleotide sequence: TGTGCCACCAGTGATTGGACTAGCGGGAGGGCCATTGAGCAGTTCTTC. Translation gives CATSDWTSGRAIEQFF.

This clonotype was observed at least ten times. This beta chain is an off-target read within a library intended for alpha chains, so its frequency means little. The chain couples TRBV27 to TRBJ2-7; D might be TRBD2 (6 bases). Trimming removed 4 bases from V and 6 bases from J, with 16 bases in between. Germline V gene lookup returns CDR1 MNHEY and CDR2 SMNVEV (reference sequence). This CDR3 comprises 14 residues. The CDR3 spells CASSSAGTQLEQYF. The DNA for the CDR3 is TGTGCCAGCAGTTCCGCCGGGACTCAGCTCGAGCAGTACTTC.

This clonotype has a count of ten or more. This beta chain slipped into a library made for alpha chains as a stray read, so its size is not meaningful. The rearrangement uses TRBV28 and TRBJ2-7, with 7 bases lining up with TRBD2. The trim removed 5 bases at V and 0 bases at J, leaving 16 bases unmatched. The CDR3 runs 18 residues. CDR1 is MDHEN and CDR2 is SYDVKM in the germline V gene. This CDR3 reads CASSAGEKEPKSSYEQYF. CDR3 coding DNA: TGTGCCAGCAGTGCGGGAGAAAAGGAACCCAAAAGCTCCTACGAGCAGTACTTC.